These 27 T cell receptor beta chains share one sample of origin, sequenced in a study of blood T cells in healthy people across ages. Next came a second PCR, run for roughly 7 to 12 cycles, which used a sample-barcoded 5' primer along with a J-beta primer mix. A single record per CDR3 protein comes from TCRdb applying MiXCR to the 5' RACE reads. Among 1 million to 1.2 million distinct CDR3 sequences, around two fifths were seen once, and the ten largest hold about an eighth. Material for sequencing was blood. These receptors were obtained from a man younger than 35 in good health.

V is TRBV20-1 and J is TRBJ2-5, with TRBD1 as a possible D gene (5 bases). Judging by the DNA end, TRBJ2-7 fits better; the J call may be wrong. Germline-derived CDR1 and CDR2 are DFQATT and SNEGSKA (reference sequence). The CDR3 length is 13 residues. DNA for the CDR3: TGCAGTGCTAGAGATTGGGGCAGCTACGAGCAGTACTTC. Encoded protein: CSARDWGSYEQYF.

This clonotype was seen a few times. This chain links TRBV20-1 with TRBJ2-7; 7 bases are shared with TRBD1. The CDR3 runs to 11 residues. Germline CDR1 reads DFQATT; CDR2 reads SNEGSKA (reference sequence). V dropped 5 bases and J dropped 3; count of bases not matched to a gene: 1. Written as DNA, the CDR3 is TGCAGTGCTGGACAGGTCTACGAGCAGTACTTC. This sequence encodes CSAGQVYEQYF.

The rearrangement links TRBV4-1 to TRBJ2-5, with 8 positions matching TRBD1. The CDR3 extends over 15 amino acids. The germline V gene has CDR1 MGHRA and CDR2 YSYEKL. Unmatched junction bases numbered 2, after V lost 0 bases and J lost 2 bases. CDR3 sequence: CASSQEQGGQETQYF. The CDR3 region has the DNA TGCGCCAGCAGCCAAGAACAGGGGGGTCAAGAGACCCAGTACTTC.

This clonotype was seen a single time. One junction end disagrees with the germline gene, perhaps due to a read error. The rearrangement joins TRBV4-3 to TRBJ1-1; D gene ambiguous. The germline V gene has CDR1 LGHNA and CDR2 YSLEER. The CDR3 consists of 14 residues. The CDR3 region has the DNA TGCGCCAGCCTCGAGACATTCATGAACACTGAAACTTTCTTT. Translation: CASLETFMNTETFF.

The J gene is TRBJ1-5, the V gene TRBV20-1; the D gene is possibly TRBD1 (6 bases). The CDR3 runs 14 residues. Trimming removed 2 bases from V and 4 bases from J, with 12 bases in between. Germline CDR1 and CDR2: DFQATT and SNEGSKA (reference sequence). The CDR3 is CSARQGPPNQPQHF. The CDR3 region has the DNA TGCAGTGCTAGACAGGGGCCTCCAAATCAGCCCCAGCATTTT.

This rearrangement joins TRBV10-2 to TRBJ2-4; either TRBD1 or TRBD2 may fit D (5 bases each). There are 17 residues in the CDR3. CDR1 and CDR2 (germline): WSHSY, SAAADI. V lost 2 bases and J lost 0, with 14 bases in between. For the CDR3, the DNA is TGCGCCAGCAGTGAGGCCCGGGACCCTCTAGCCAAAAACATTCAGTACTTC. This codes for CASSEARDPLAKNIQYF.

This clonotype was counted a few times. The V and J genes are TRBV6-5 and TRBJ2-7; 7 nucleotides match TRBD1. The V and J ends lost 4 bases and 4 bases, in that order; junction bases with no gene match: 22. Looked up from germline, CDR1 is MNHEY and CDR2 is SVGAGI. There are 19 residues in the CDR3. CDR3 in amino acids: CASSLGVSQRGTDAYEQYF. CDR3 sequence (DNA): TGTGCCAGCAGTTTGGGAGTATCTCAAAGGGGGACAGATGCTTACGAGCAGTACTTC.

Only a few counts were recorded for this clonotype. DNA of the CDR3: TGTGCCAGCAGCGCCAGGACAGGGATCGAGAGCTCCTATAATTCACCCCTCCACTTT. Translated: CASSARTGIESSYNSPLHF. The V gene is TRBV9, the J gene TRBJ1-6; 8 bases agree with TRBD1. Germline-derived CDR1 and CDR2 are SGDLS and YYNGEE. J lost 0 bases, V lost 3 bases, and 11 bases had no gene match. This CDR3 is built from 19 residues.

The J gene is TRBJ1-6, the V gene TRBV20-1; tentatively, D is TRBD1 (6 bases). V lost 7 bases and J 9 bases, leaving 13 bases between the germline ends. CDR3 size: 12 residues. CDR1 is DFQATT and CDR2 is SNEGSKA in the germline V gene (reference sequence). CDR3 nucleotide sequence: TGCAGTGGATTACAGGGTAGTTCACCCCTCCACTTT. This translates into CSGLQGSSPLHF.

In its sample, this clonotype was seen a few times. The chain combines TRBV28 with TRBJ1-4; possibly TRBD1 for D (6 bases). The length of the CDR3 is 15 residues. V dropped 4 bases and J dropped 2 bases, with 11 bases sitting between them. The germline V gene encodes CDR1 MDHEN and CDR2 SYDVKM. As DNA, the CDR3 is TGTGCCAGCAGTTCAACAGGGATGACTAATGAAAAACTGTTTTTT. This codes for CASSSTGMTNEKLFF.

The table lists this clonotype with a few counts. The chain combines TRBV7-9 with TRBJ2-1, with unresolved D. Trimming pared 7 bases from V and 1 base from J, leaving 8 bases between. CDR1 and CDR2 (germline): SEHNR, FQNEAQ (reference sequence). The CDR3 extends over 13 amino acids. Here the CDR3 reads CASIGVSYNEQFF. The CDR3 bases are TGTGCCAGCATTGGGGTATCCTACAATGAGCAGTTCTTC.

This chain links TRBV20-1 with TRBJ1-5; the D is unclear. The CDR3 contains 13 residues. The germline V gene encodes CDR1 DFQATT and CDR2 SNEGSKA (reference sequence). V lost 2 bases to trimming and J lost 7 bases, with 12 bases between them. The CDR3 loop is CSARKEWEQPQHF. Here the CDR3 DNA reads TGCAGTGCTAGAAAAGAATGGGAGCAGCCCCAGCATTTT.

The chain combines TRBV4-2 with TRBJ1-6; D is unclear. V was shortened by 1 base and J by 8 bases, with 6 bases between the two germline ends. The length of the CDR3 is 13 residues. The germline CDR1 and CDR2 sequences are LGHNA and YNFKEQ. The CDR3 region is CASSQVSDSPLHF. The DNA of the CDR3 is TGTGCCAGCAGCCAAGTTAGTGATTCACCCCTCCACTTT.

The gene calls are TRBV12-3 or TRBV12-4 and TRBJ2-2, with D perhaps TRBD1 or TRBD2 (5 bases each). CDR3 length: 15 amino acids. V shed 2 bases and J shed 8 bases, with 15 bases lying between them. Here the CDR3 reads CASSLLEGITGELFF. In nucleotides, the CDR3 is TGTGCCAGCAGTTTACTAGAGGGGATCACTGGGGAGCTGTTTTTT.

The rearrangement links TRBV29-1 to TRBJ2-1; 10 nucleotides agree with TRBD2. The CDR3 is made up of 16 amino acids. The J segment lost 5 bases and the V segment lost 1 base, leaving 8 bases of the junction unmatched. Germline CDR1 is SQVTM and CDR2 is ANQGSEA. DNA of the CDR3: TGCAGCGTTGAAGGACAGCGGGGGGGCAACGACAATGAGCAGTTCTTC. This sequence encodes CSVEGQRGGNDNEQFF.

The gene calls are TRBV20-1 and TRBJ1-2; possibly TRBD1 for D (6 bases). The germline gives CDR1 DFQATT, CDR2 SNEGSKA (reference sequence). The CDR3 is made up of 15 amino acids. Trimming took 6 bases from V and 6 from J, leaving 23 bases between them. The CDR3 nucleotides read TGCAGTGCGCCGGACACAAGCCGGGACACCCATGGCTACACCTTC. Translating it yields CSAPDTSRDTHGYTF.

This clonotype was observed a few times. The V gene is TRBV3-1, the J gene TRBJ2-3; 9 positions agree with TRBD2. The trim removed 4 bases at V and 2 bases at J, leaving 10 bases unmatched. The CDR3 spans 17 residues. Germline V gene data show CDR1 as LGHDT and CDR2 as YNNKEL (reference sequence). The CDR3 sequence is CASSLDYSSGTTDTQYF. The CDR3 DNA sequence: TGTGCCAGCAGCCTCGATTACTCTAGCGGGACCACAGATACGCAGTATTTT.

This clonotype has only a few counts. V gene TRBV20-1 combines with J gene TRBJ2-1, with D perhaps TRBD2 (6 bases). V gave up 0 bases and J gave up 7 bases, with 16 bases separating them. Germline V CDR1 and CDR2: DFQATT, SNEGSKA (reference sequence). There are 15 residues in the CDR3. CDR3 sequence (DNA): TGCAGTGCTAGAGACCGGGACTCATACCTGAATGAGCAGTTCTTC. It is translated as CSARDRDSYLNEQFF.

This clonotype was counted only a few times. The chain uses TRBV28 and TRBJ2-1, with D maybe TRBD1 (6 bases). The CDR3 sequence is 13 residues long. V was clipped by 7 bases and J by 9 bases, with 16 bases between them. Germline CDR1 is MDHEN and CDR2 is SYDVKM. The CDR3 here is CASTYRVGSEQFF. As DNA, the CDR3 is TGTGCCAGCACTTACAGGGTTGGCAGTGAGCAGTTCTTC.

This clonotype has a handful of counts. J is TRBJ2-1 and V is TRBV4-3; unclear D gene. The germline V and J ends were trimmed by 3 bases and 9 bases, with 18 bases remaining between them. The V gene's germline CDR1 is LGHNA and CDR2 YSLEER. This CDR3 spans 15 amino acids. CDR3 nucleotides: TGCGCCAGCAGCCATCCCGGGTCCCGACGTGGTGAGCAGTTCTTC. This translates into CASSHPGSRRGEQFF.

This clonotype occurred a few times. The chain recombines TRBV28 with TRBJ1-5; 9 bases match TRBD1. CDR3 length equals 17 residues. Trimming removed 5 bases from V and 0 bases from J; junction bases left unmatched: 8. CDR1 is MDHEN and CDR2 is SYDVKM in the germline V gene. Written as DNA, the CDR3 is TGTGCCAGCAGTCCTCCGGGACAGGGCTTTAGCAATCAGCCCCAGCATTTT. Translation: CASSPPGQGFSNQPQHF.

This clonotype was seen at least ten times. The chain carries TRBV7-2 and TRBJ1-2; 7 bases are shared with TRBD1. V lost 3 bases to trimming and J lost 5 bases; unmatched junction nucleotides: 6. Germline-derived CDR1 and CDR2 are SGHTA and FQGNSA. The CDR3 covers 14 residues. CDR3 DNA: TGTGCCAGCAGCTTTATGGGACAGCTTTATGGCTACACCTTC. Amino acids: CASSFMGQLYGYTF.

Remarks on this clonotype: Just one base apart from a much larger clone, this may be a read error. The J gene is TRBJ1-4, the V gene TRBV3-1; no clear D gene. Germline assignment: CDR1 LGHDT and CDR2 YNNKEL (reference sequence). CDR3 size: 13 residues. The CDR3 DNA reads TGTGCCAGCAGCCAGGTTCTCAATGAAAGACTGTTTTTT. It codes for CASSQVLNERLFF.

The chain recombines TRBV7-2 with TRBJ2-5; no definite D call. V shed 3 bases and J shed 11 bases, with 10 bases lying between them. The CDR3 has 11 amino acids. CDR1 and CDR2 (germline): SGHTA, FQGNSA. CDR3 protein: CASSFFGEQYF. CDR3 bases: TGTGCCAGCAGCTTTTTTGGTGAGCAGTACTTC.

The V gene is TRBV9, the J gene TRBJ1-1; TRBD1 might be the D (6 bases). The length of the CDR3 is 15 residues. CDR1 SGDLS and CDR2 YYNGEE come from the germline V gene. With 0 bases removed from V and 0 bases from J, the gap between germline ends came to 9 bases. This CDR3 is CASSVGGGMNTEAFF. Here the CDR3 DNA reads TGTGCCAGCAGCGTAGGAGGGGGAATGAACACTGAAGCTTTCTTT.

This rearrangement joins TRBV29-1 to TRBJ2-2; 9 bases align to TRBD2. V lost 0 bases, J lost 2 bases, and 4 bases stayed unmatched. Germline values: CDR1 SQVTM, CDR2 ANQGSEA. This CDR3 spans 16 amino acids. The CDR3 bases are TGCAGCGTTGAAGAAGCGGGGGGTTTAAACACCGGGGAGCTGTTTTTT. It yields the protein CSVEEAGGLNTGELFF.

The sample holds a few counts of this clonotype. This rearrangement joins TRBV2 to TRBJ2-1, with D possibly matching TRBD1 (5 bases). Germline lookup yields CDR1 SNHLY and CDR2 FYNNEI. Trimming pared 8 bases from V and 7 bases from J, leaving 15 bases between. The CDR3 sequence is 13 residues long. The DNA for the CDR3 is TGTGCCAGCCCCAGGGCAGGGATGAATGAGCAGTTCTTC. This gives the protein CASPRAGMNEQFF.